The T cell receptor (beta chain) under discussion was sequenced for a study of blood T cell repertoires in COVID-19. Study details: COVID-19 samples collected from the United States, Italy and Spain covered acute and convalescent phases. Nucleic acid was either cDNA or gDNA, and it came from T cells, B-cell-depleted T cells, or PBMCs.

The trim removed 3 bases at V and 3 bases at J, leaving 7 bases unmatched. The CDR3 totals 15 residues. CDR1 and CDR2 (germline): KGHDR, SFDVKD. In the original processing: Amplified reference gene primers provided the basis for estimating nucleated cell counts. Sequencing was performed with immunoSEQ multiplex PCR; in TCRdb, only in-frame clones are kept and a portion is missing. V and J calls and clone size are given by that table; D and trimming were obtained from the DNA. The sample holds about 210,000 clones; almost 90% are singletons and the top ten take around 1.5%. The chain joins TRBV24-1 to TRBJ2-7, with 7 positions matching TRBD1. Sequenced sample: peripheral blood. The receptor comes from a young man with active or convalescent COVID-19. CDR3 in DNA: TGTGCCACCAGTGATATCAAGACAGGGATCTACGAGCAGTACTTC. Residues: CATSDIKTGIYEQYF.